This T cell receptor beta chain is from a study of CD8 T cells in ankylosing spondylitis. Whole-study results and caveats: Typical of ankylosing spondylitis blood, it appeared, was a TCR beta motif of fewer than ten highly homologous variants. With a CD8+ phenotype, disease-linked clones were relatively rare in peripheral blood.

One entry per CDR3 protein results from TCRdb running MiXCR on the 5' RACE reads. The sample records some 450,000 distinct CDR3 sequences, 15% to 20% being singletons. A word on this clonotype: Antigen specificity is unknown.

The CDR3 length is 14 residues. V was pared by 6 bases and J by 6 bases, with 7 bases of the junction left unmatched. Germline assignment: CDR1 MDHEN and CDR2 SYDVKM. This receptor was identified in a male donor with ankylosing spondylitis. The chain combines TRBV28 with TRBJ1-5; 8 nucleotides align to TRBD1. Sequencing input: blood, either unsorted or a sorted T cell fraction (not recorded which). The CDR3 loop reads CASRDREGGQPQHF. The CDR3 coding sequence is TGTGCCAGCAGGGACAGGGAAGGAGGTCAGCCCCAGCATTTT. The full variable domain, with the rest looked up from reference TRBV28 and TRBJ1-5, is DVKVTQSSRYLVKRTGEKVFLECVQDMDHENMFWYRQDPGLGLRLIYFSYDVKMKEKGDIPEGYSVSREKKERFSLILESASTNQTSMYLCASRDREGGQPQHFGDGTRLSIL.